The clone carrying this T cell receptor beta chain was seen more than once but under ten times. Trimming removed 3 bases from V and 10 bases from J, with 16 bases in between. This CDR3 has 14 residues. The V gene's germline CDR1 is KGHSH and CDR2 LQKENI. Only in-frame clones appear in the TCRdb table, and some are missing; sequencing was by immunoSEQ multiplex PCR. The table shows 180,000 or so clones, with roughly 85% occurring only once. The data originate from a study of blood T cell repertoires in COVID-19. Study as a whole: Sources were T cells, B-cell-depleted T cells, or PBMCs; the material itself was cDNA or gDNA.

The chain has TRBV18 and TRBJ2-1; D unresolved. Sequenced input: peripheral blood. The receptor's source is a woman older than 75 with acute or convalescent COVID-19. CDR3 sequence (DNA): TGTGCCAGCTCACCCGTCTTTAGCCTTTTGGAGCAGTTCTTC. As protein: CASSPVFSLLEQFF.